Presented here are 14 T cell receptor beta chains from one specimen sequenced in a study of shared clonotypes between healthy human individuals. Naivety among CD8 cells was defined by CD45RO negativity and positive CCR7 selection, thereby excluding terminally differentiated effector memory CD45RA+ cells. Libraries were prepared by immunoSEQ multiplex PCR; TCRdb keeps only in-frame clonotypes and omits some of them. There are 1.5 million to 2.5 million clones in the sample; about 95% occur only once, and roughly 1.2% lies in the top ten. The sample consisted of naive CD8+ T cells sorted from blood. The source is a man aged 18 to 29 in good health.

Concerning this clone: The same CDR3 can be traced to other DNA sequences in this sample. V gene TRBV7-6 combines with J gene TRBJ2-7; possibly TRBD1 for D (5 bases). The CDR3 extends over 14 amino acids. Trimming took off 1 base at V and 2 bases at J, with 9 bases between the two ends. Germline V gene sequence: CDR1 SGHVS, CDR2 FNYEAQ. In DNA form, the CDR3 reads TGTGCCAGCAGCTTAGGCGACAGCACCTACGAGCAGTACTTC. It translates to CASSLGDSTYEQYF.

The CDR3 here is CASSLWGTDDETQYF. The CDR3 region has the DNA TGTGCCAGCAGCCTGTGGGGAACGGACGATGAGACCCAGTACTTC. This chain joins TRBV9 and TRBJ2-5, with D hard to call. Germline loops: CDR1 SGDLS, CDR2 YYNGEE. The CDR3 is 15 residues long. V was shortened by 4 bases and J by 5 bases, with 18 bases between the two germline ends.

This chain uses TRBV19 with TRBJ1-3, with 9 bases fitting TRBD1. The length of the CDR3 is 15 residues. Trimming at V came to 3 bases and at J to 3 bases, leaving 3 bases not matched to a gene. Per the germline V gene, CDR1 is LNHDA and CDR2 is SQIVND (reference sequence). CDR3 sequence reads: CASSIGTGYGNTIYF. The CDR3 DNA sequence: TGTGCCAGTAGTATCGGGACAGGGTATGGAAACACCATATATTTT. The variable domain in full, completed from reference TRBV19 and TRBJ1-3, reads DGGITQSPKYLFRKEGQNVTLSCEQNLNHDAMYWYRQDPGQGLRLIYYSQIVNDFQKGDIAEGYSVSREKKESFPLTVTSAQKNPTAFYLCASSIGTGYGNTIYFGEGSWLTVV.

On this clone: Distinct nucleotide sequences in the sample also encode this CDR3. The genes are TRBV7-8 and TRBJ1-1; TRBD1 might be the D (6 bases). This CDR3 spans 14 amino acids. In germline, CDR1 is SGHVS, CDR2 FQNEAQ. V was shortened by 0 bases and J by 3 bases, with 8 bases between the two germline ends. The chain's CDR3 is CASSLAEGDTEAFF. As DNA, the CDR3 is TGTGCCAGCAGCTTAGCGGAGGGGGACACTGAAGCTTTCTTT.

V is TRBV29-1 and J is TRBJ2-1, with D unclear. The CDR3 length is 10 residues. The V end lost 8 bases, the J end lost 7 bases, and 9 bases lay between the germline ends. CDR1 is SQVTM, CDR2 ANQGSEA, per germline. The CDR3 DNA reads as TGCAGCCTCTTGGGAAATGAGCAGTTCTTC. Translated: CSLLGNEQFF.

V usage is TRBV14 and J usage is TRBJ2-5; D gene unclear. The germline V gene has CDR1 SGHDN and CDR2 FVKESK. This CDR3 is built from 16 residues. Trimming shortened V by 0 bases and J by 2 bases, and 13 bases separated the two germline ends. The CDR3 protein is CASSQDLRFGQETQYF. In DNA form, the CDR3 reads TGTGCCAGCAGCCAAGATCTCCGTTTCGGGCAAGAGACCCAGTACTTC.

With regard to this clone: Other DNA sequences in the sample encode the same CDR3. CDR3 residues: CASSYSLGGSPLHF. CDR3 bases: TGTGCCAGCAGTTACTCTCTCGGGGGATCACCCCTCCACTTT. The rearrangement uses TRBV6-5 and TRBJ1-6; D perhaps matches TRBD1 (5 bases). V lost 0 bases, J lost 10 bases, and 10 bases lay in between. CDR1 is MNHEY and CDR2 is SVGAGI in the germline V gene. The CDR3 spans 14 residues.

The CDR3, as DNA: TGCGCCAGCAGCCAATTGTTCCTCCAGGGAGGTAACCAGCCCCAGCATTTT. Translating gives CASSQLFLQGGNQPQHF. The chain joins TRBV4-1 to TRBJ1-5, with a possible D match to TRBD1 (5 bases). The CDR3 has 17 amino acids. Germline-derived CDR1 and CDR2 are MGHRA and YSYEKL. V lost 2 bases and J 7 bases, leaving 21 bases between the germline ends.

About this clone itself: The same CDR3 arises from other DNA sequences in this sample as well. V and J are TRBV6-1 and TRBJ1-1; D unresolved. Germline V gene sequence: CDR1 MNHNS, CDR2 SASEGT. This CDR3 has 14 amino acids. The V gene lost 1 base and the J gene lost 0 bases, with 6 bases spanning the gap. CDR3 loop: CASSEGLMNTEAFF. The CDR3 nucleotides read TGTGCCAGCAGTGAAGGTCTCATGAACACTGAAGCTTTCTTT.

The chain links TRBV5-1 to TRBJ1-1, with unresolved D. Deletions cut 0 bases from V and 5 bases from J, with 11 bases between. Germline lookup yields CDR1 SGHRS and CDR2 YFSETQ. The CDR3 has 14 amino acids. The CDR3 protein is CASSLEAGWTEAFF. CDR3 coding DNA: TGCGCCAGCAGCTTGGAAGCAGGATGGACTGAAGCTTTCTTT. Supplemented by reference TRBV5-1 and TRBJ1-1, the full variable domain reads KAGVTQTPRYLIKTRGQQVTLSCSPISGHRSVSWYQQTPGQGLQFLFEYFSETQRNKGNFPGRFSGRQFSNSRSEMNVSTLELGDSALYLCASSLEAGWTEAFFGQGTRLTVV.

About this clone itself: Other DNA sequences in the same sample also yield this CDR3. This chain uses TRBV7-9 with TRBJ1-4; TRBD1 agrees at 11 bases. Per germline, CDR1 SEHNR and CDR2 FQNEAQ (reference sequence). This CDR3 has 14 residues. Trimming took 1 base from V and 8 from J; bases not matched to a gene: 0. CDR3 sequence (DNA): TGTGCCAGCAGCTTAGGGACAGGGGGCGAAAAACTGTTTTTT. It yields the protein CASSLGTGGEKLFF. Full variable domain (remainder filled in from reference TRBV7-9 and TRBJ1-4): DTGVSQNPRHKITKRGQNVTFRCDPISEHNRLYWYRQTLGQGPEFLTYFQNEAQLEKSRLLSDRFSAERPKGSFSTLEIQRTEQGDSAMYLCASSLGTGGEKLFFGSGTQLSVL.

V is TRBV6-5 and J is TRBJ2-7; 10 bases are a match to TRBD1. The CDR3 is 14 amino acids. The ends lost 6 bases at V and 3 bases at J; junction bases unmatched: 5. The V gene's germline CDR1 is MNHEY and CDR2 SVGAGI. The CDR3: CASSPRTGGYEQYF. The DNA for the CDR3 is TGTGCCAGCAGCCCGCGGACAGGGGGCTACGAGCAGTACTTC.

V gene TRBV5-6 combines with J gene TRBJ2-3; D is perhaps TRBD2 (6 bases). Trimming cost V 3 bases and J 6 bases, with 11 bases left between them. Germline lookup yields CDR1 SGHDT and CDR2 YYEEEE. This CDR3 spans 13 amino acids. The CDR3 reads CASSSGGGDTQYF. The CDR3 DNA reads TGTGCCAGCAGCTCCGGTGGAGGGGATACGCAGTATTTT.

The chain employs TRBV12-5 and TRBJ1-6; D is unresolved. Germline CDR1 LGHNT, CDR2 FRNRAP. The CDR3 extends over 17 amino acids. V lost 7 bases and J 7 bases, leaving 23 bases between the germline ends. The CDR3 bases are TGTGCTAGTGCCATCGCCCCGGAGATTGGGGAAAATTCACCCCTCCACTTT. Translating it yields CASAIAPEIGENSPLHF. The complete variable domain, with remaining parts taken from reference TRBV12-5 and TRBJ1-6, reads DARVTQTPRHKVTEMGQEVTMRCQPILGHNTVFWYRQTMMQGLELLAYFRNRAPLDDSGMPKDRFSAEMPDATLATLKIQPSEPRDSAVYFCASAIAPEIGENSPLHFGNGTRLTVT.